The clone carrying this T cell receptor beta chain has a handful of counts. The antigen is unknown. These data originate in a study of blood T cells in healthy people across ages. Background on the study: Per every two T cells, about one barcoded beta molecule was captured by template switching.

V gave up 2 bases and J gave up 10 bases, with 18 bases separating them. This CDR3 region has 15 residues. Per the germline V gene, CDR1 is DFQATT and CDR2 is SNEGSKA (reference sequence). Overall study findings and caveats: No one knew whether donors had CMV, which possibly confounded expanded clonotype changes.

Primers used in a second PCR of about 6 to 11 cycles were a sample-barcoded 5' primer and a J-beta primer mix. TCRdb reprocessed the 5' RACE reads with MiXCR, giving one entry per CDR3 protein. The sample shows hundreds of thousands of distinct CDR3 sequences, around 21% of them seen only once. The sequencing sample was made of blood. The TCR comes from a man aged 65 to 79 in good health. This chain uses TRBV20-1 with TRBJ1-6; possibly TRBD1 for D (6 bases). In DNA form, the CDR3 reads TGCAGTGCTAGAATCAGCCGCAGGGGACACTCACCCCTCCACTTT. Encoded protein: CSARISRRGHSPLHF.